The 27 T cell receptor beta chains below come from one sample, sequenced in a study of T cells after yellow fever vaccination. TCRdb reprocessed the 5' RACE reads with MiXCR, giving one entry per CDR3 protein. The data contain just under 600,000 distinct CDR3 sequences, roughly 13% of them singletons. The starting material was PBMCs, obtained on the day of the yellow fever booster vaccination. The receptors were sampled from a man aged 30-40 years who received the YFV17D yellow fever vaccine.

This clonotype turned up a few times. The chain couples TRBV27 to TRBJ2-1; 12 nucleotides agree with TRBD2. This CDR3 is built from 16 residues. V gave up 4 bases and J gave up 5 bases; unmatched junction bases: 6. The germline V gene has CDR1 MNHEY and CDR2 SMNVEV (reference sequence). The CDR3: CASSSRLAGAHNEQFF. In DNA, the CDR3 is TGTGCCAGCAGTTCCCGACTAGCGGGAGCCCACAATGAGCAGTTCTTC.

The chain has TRBV20-1 and TRBJ2-1; 7 nucleotides line up with TRBD2. Looked up from germline, CDR1 is DFQATT and CDR2 is SNEGSKA (reference sequence). This CDR3 is built from 14 residues. The trim removed 3 bases at V and 6 bases at J, leaving 8 bases unmatched. CDR3 sequence: CSASSSGTFNEQFF. In DNA, the CDR3 is TGCAGTGCTAGCTCCAGCGGGACCTTCAATGAGCAGTTCTTC.

The chain recombines TRBV7-2 with TRBJ2-1; D is perhaps TRBD2 (6 bases). The CDR3 covers 15 residues. Trimming took off 7 bases at V and 3 bases at J, with 16 bases between the two ends. Per the germline V gene, CDR1 is SGHTA and CDR2 is FQGNSA. The CDR3: CASNFETSNYNEQFF. CDR3 nucleotides: TGTGCCAGCAACTTTGAGACTAGTAACTACAATGAGCAGTTCTTC.

This clonotype was found a few times. The chain carries TRBV7-9 and TRBJ2-3; 8 bases agree with TRBD2. The germline V gene has CDR1 SEHNR and CDR2 FQNEAQ (reference sequence). The length of the CDR3 is 16 residues. Trimming removed 5 bases from V and 6 bases from J; junction bases left unmatched: 13. The CDR3 reads CASSPGVAGSFDTQYF. Here the CDR3 DNA reads TGTGCCAGCAGCCCCGGGGTAGCGGGAAGTTTCGATACGCAGTATTTT.

This clonotype was counted only a few times. The CDR3 is CASSLRTSGFDNEQFF. CDR3 coding DNA: TGTGCCAGCAGCCTTAGGACTAGCGGGTTCGACAATGAGCAGTTCTTC. The chain is built from TRBV5-5 and TRBJ2-1, with 11 bases identical to TRBD2. CDR1 is SGHKS and CDR2 is YYEKEE in the germline V gene (reference sequence). The V and J ends lost 4 bases and 5 bases, in that order; junction bases with no gene match: 8. This CDR3 spans 16 amino acids.

This clonotype was observed a few times. The chain is built from TRBV12-3 or TRBV12-4 and TRBJ2-2; D may be TRBD2 (7 bases). The CDR3 is 17 residues long. Deletions cut 7 bases from V and 4 bases from J, with 22 bases between. The CDR3 sequence is CASTPAGGGVGTGELFF. The CDR3 coding sequence is TGTGCCAGCACGCCGGCCGGCGGGGGCGTCGGCACCGGGGAGCTGTTTTTT.

The chain joins TRBV12-3 or TRBV12-4 to TRBJ1-1; D is unclear. Trimming removed 5 bases from V and 2 bases from J, with 12 bases in between. The CDR3 covers 14 residues. The CDR3 protein is CASSPTAGNTEAFF. Written as DNA, the CDR3 is TGTGCCAGCAGTCCCACCGCAGGAAACACTGAAGCTTTCTTT.

The chain recombines TRBV13 with TRBJ2-2; D is possibly TRBD1 or TRBD2 (5 bases each). Germline V gene data show CDR1 as PRHDT and CDR2 as FYEKMQ (reference sequence). This CDR3 spans 16 amino acids. The V end lost 5 bases, the J end lost 3 bases, and 16 bases lay between the germline ends. Here the CDR3 DNA reads TGTGCCAGCAGCCCTACCGGGACCCAACACACCGGGGAGCTGTTTTTT. It specifies CASSPTGTQHTGELFF.

The rearrangement joins TRBV20-1 to TRBJ2-1; 7 nucleotides line up with TRBD1. Germline loops: CDR1 DFQATT, CDR2 SNEGSKA (reference sequence). V dropped 5 bases and J dropped 7; count of bases not matched to a gene: 5. This CDR3 region has 12 residues. The DNA for the CDR3 is TGCAGTGCTTACAGGGGTGGGAATGAGCAGTTCTTC. It codes for CSAYRGGNEQFF.

This clonotype was counted a few times. J is TRBJ2-1 and V is TRBV4-2; 7 nucleotides line up with TRBD2. V gave up 0 bases and J gave up 2 bases; unmatched junction bases: 7. Looked up from germline, CDR1 is LGHNA and CDR2 is YNFKEQ. The CDR3 covers 17 residues. The CDR3 sequence: CASSQEVAGDAYNEQFF. The CDR3 DNA follows: TGTGCCAGCAGCCAAGAAGTTGCGGGAGACGCCTACAATGAGCAGTTCTTC.

A note on this clonotype: The missing conserved phenylalanine or tryptophan at the end of this CDR3 makes a read error likely. No DNA is shown, since the ends of the CDR3 on it are uncertain; the CDR3 is the one TCRdb lists. The genes are TRBV6-6 and TRBJ2-1; the D segment call TRBD2 is taken from the table without a DNA check. The germline gives CDR1 MNHNY, CDR2 SVGAGI (reference sequence). The CDR3 length is 13 residues, termini included. This CDR3 is CASSSPQLAGFRV.

V and J are TRBV19 and TRBJ2-5, with D possibly being TRBD1 (6 bases). The CDR3 runs 16 residues. V was pared by 3 bases and J by 1 base, with 15 bases between. Germline V gene sequence: CDR1 LNHDA, CDR2 SQIVND (reference sequence). CDR3 nucleotide sequence: TGTGCCAGTAGTATCGGAGTGGGGGCGTTCCAAGAGACCCAGTACTTC. It is translated as CASSIGVGAFQETQYF.

This clonotype was seen more than once but under ten times. The gene calls are TRBV7-2 and TRBJ2-7; perhaps D is TRBD1 or TRBD2 (6 bases each). Germline V gives CDR1 SGHTA, CDR2 FQGNSA. This CDR3 is 13 amino acids long. V lost 7 bases to trimming and J lost 0 bases, with 10 bases between them. The CDR3 sequence: CASMRDISYEQYF. The CDR3 DNA reads as TGTGCCAGCATGCGGGACATCTCCTACGAGCAGTACTTC.

The chain carries TRBV19 and TRBJ2-2; D is perhaps TRBD1 (5 bases). V lost 7 bases, J lost 7 bases, and 13 bases lay in between. Germline CDR1 and CDR2: LNHDA and SQIVND (reference sequence). The CDR3 loop spans 13 amino acids. CDR3 sequence (DNA): TGTGCCAGTACAAGTCAGGGCTTCGGGGAGCTGTTTTTT. Translation: CASTSQGFGELFF. The full variable domain, in which reference TRBV19 and TRBJ2-2 provide the parts outside the CDR3, is DGGITQSPKYLFRKEGQNVTLSCEQNLNHDAMYWYRQDPGQGLRLIYYSQIVNDFQKGDIAEGYSVSREKKESFPLTVTSAQKNPTAFYLCASTSQGFGELFFGEGSRLTVL.

This rearrangement joins TRBV12-3 or TRBV12-4 to TRBJ1-4; 7 bases map to TRBD1. V shed 6 bases and J 8 bases; nucleotides not matched to a gene: 9. This CDR3 has 14 residues. The CDR3 protein is CASRRSGTDEKLFF. The CDR3 DNA follows: TGTGCCAGCAGGAGGTCCGGGACAGACGAAAAACTGTTTTTT.

This clonotype was recorded a few times. The genes are TRBV6-2 or TRBV6-3 and TRBJ2-3; a possible D gene is TRBD2 (5 bases). Germline V gives CDR1 MNHEY, CDR2 SVGEGT. V was trimmed by 2 bases and J by 8 bases, leaving 14 bases between them. The CDR3 has 14 residues. The CDR3 loop is CASSYLEGRPTQYF. The CDR3 nucleotides are TGTGCCAGCAGTTACCTCGAGGGCCGCCCTACGCAGTATTTT.

This chain's CDR3 is CASSSRGLAETNEQFF. For the CDR3, the DNA is TGCGCCAGCAGCAGCCGGGGACTAGCGGAGACCAATGAGCAGTTCTTC. The chain recombines TRBV5-1 with TRBJ2-1; 11 nucleotides match TRBD2. This CDR3 has 16 amino acids. The V and J ends lost 4 bases and 6 bases, in that order; junction bases with no gene match: 9. Per the germline V gene, CDR1 is SGHRS and CDR2 is YFSETQ.

This clonotype was seen a handful of times. The chain carries TRBV20-1 and TRBJ2-3; D is ambiguous. The CDR3 length is 15 residues. The V end lost 1 base, the J end lost 0 bases, and 11 bases lay between the germline ends. In germline, CDR1 is DFQATT, CDR2 SNEGSKA (reference sequence). The CDR3 coding sequence is TGCAGTGCTAGAGGAACCACAACCAGCACAGATACGCAGTATTTT. Protein sequence: CSARGTTTSTDTQYF.

This clonotype was picked up a small number of times. This rearrangement joins TRBV5-5 to TRBJ1-1; D is unclear. V lost 2 bases and J lost 4, with 12 bases in between. In germline, CDR1 is SGHKS, CDR2 YYEKEE (reference sequence). This CDR3 is built from 14 residues. The CDR3 DNA reads as TGTGCCAGCAGCTTCTTATTGGAGGGCACTGAAGCTTTCTTT. Its translation: CASSFLLEGTEAFF. Complete variable domain (other parts from reference TRBV5-5 and TRBJ1-1): DAGVTQSPTHLIKTRGQQVTLRCSPISGHKSVSWYQQVLGQGPQFIFQYYEKEERGRGNFPDRFSARQFPNYSSELNVNALLLGDSALYLCASSFLLEGTEAFFGQGTRLTVV.

The genes are TRBV20-1 and TRBJ1-5; D might be TRBD1 (6 bases). Trimming pared 0 bases from V and 3 bases from J, leaving 12 bases between. The CDR3 runs 15 residues. Looked up from germline, CDR1 is DFQATT and CDR2 is SNEGSKA (reference sequence). The DNA for the CDR3 is TGCAGTGCTAGAGAGGCAGGGGAGGTCAATCAGCCCCAGCATTTT. Protein: CSAREAGEVNQPQHF.

This clonotype was seen only a few times. The rearrangement links TRBV20-1 to TRBJ2-2; D gene uncertain. Per germline, CDR1 DFQATT and CDR2 SNEGSKA (reference sequence). CDR3 length: 12 amino acids. This chain's CDR3 is CSIQEATGELFF. CDR3 DNA: TGCAGCATACAAGAGGCCACCGGGGAGCTGTTTTTT.

The genes are TRBV20-1 and TRBJ1-2, with a weak D call TRBD1 (6 bases). The CDR3 covers 12 residues. The ends were cut back, 5 bases at V and 6 bases at J, with 13 bases in the middle. Germline-derived CDR1 and CDR2 are DFQATT and SNEGSKA (reference sequence). The CDR3 DNA reads as TGCAGTGCTTCGACGGACAGCCATGGCTACACCTTC. It codes for CSASTDSHGYTF.

The genes are TRBV7-2 and TRBJ2-2; TRBD1 matches 9 bases. This CDR3 spans 16 amino acids. After removal of 5 bases from V and 2 bases from J, the junction contained 6 bases not matched to a gene. CDR1 is SGHTA, CDR2 FQGNSA, per germline. The CDR3 sequence is CASSRGTGTNTGELFF. The DNA of the CDR3 is TGTGCCAGCAGCCGTGGGACAGGGACTAACACCGGGGAGCTGTTTTTT.

The V and J genes are TRBV6-5 and TRBJ2-3, with D perhaps assigned TRBD1 or TRBD2 (5 bases each). In germline, CDR1 is MNHEY, CDR2 SVGAGI. V was shortened by 4 bases and J by 6 bases, with 14 bases between the two germline ends. This CDR3 has 14 residues. CDR3: CASSLGPQEDTQYF. Written as DNA, the CDR3 is TGTGCCAGCAGTTTGGGACCGCAGGAGGATACGCAGTATTTT.

This clonotype showed up many times. This chain joins TRBV6-2 or TRBV6-3 and TRBJ2-1; either TRBD1 or TRBD2 may fit D (6 bases each). Between the trimmed V and J ends, which lost 4 bases and 9 bases, there was a span of 19 bases. CDR1 is MNHEY and CDR2 is SVGEGT in the germline V gene. The CDR3 totals 15 residues. The CDR3 DNA reads as TGTGCCAGCAGTTCCCAACAGTGGGGGGCAGGTGAGCAGTTCTTC. This gives the protein CASSSQQWGAGEQFF.

This clonotype occurred a few times. J is TRBJ2-2 and V is TRBV11-2, with 7 bases lining up with TRBD2. Germline assignment: CDR1 SGHAT and CDR2 FQNNGV. The CDR3 contains 16 residues. V gave up 0 bases and J gave up 5 bases; unmatched junction bases: 6. This CDR3 is CASSLDAVGRTGELFF. Here the CDR3 DNA reads TGTGCCAGCAGCTTAGATGCGGTCGGGAGGACCGGGGAGCTGTTTTTT. Filled out from reference TRBV11-2 and TRBJ2-2, the complete variable domain reads EAGVAQSPRYKIIEKRQSVAFWCNPISGHATLYWYQQILGQGPKLLIQFQNNGVVDDSQLPKDRFSAERLKGVDSTLKIQPAKLEDSAVYLCASSLDAVGRTGELFFGEGSRLTVL.

This chain joins TRBV28 and TRBJ2-7, with D possibly matching TRBD1 (5 bases). Trimming pared 7 bases from V and 3 bases from J, leaving 13 bases between. Germline-derived CDR1 and CDR2 are MDHEN and SYDVKM. The CDR3 sequence is 13 residues long. The CDR3 DNA sequence: TGTGCCAGCACCTTGGACACTTTCTACGAGCAGTACTTC. Translated: CASTLDTFYEQYF. Supplemented by reference TRBV28 and TRBJ2-7, the full variable domain reads DVKVTQSSRYLVKRTGEKVFLECVQDMDHENMFWYRQDPGLGLRLIYFSYDVKMKEKGDIPEGYSVSREKKERFSLILESASTNQTSMYLCASTLDTFYEQYFGPGTRLTVT.